This T cell receptor (beta chain) was sequenced for a study of OX40 agonist ivuxolimab in advanced cancers. Overall study: The study treated patients with ivuxolimab, an agonistic anti-OX40 (CD134) antibody. Intravenous ivuxolimab at 0.01 to 10 mg/kg was given to patients every 2 weeks. Study-wide findings and caveats: Among the least clonally expanded were partial responders at 0.1-3.0 mg/kg. Blood T cells, both CD4+ and CD8+, expanded clonally by week 6 at 0.1 to 3.0 mg/kg.

Repertoires were generated with immunoSEQ multiplex PCR, while TCRdb's copy carries only in-frame clones and drops some. The sample consists of around 60,000 clones, 84% of them appearing once. Worth noting for this clone: The antigen remains unidentified.

Here the sequenced sample was CD4+ or CD8+ T cells sorted from blood, taken in a trial of the OX40 agonist ivuxolimab. The source of this sequence is an adult with an advanced solid tumor such as melanoma, head and neck, liver or kidney cancer.

The CDR3 region has the DNA TGTGCCATCAGTGAAGTGGACTCATTCTTTCGGCAGTACTTC. Residues: CAISEVDSFFRQYF. V gene TRBV10-3 combines with J gene TRBJ2-7; D may be TRBD2 (5 bases). Germline CDR1 and CDR2: ENHRY and SYGVKD. The CDR3 consists of 14 residues. V lost 3 bases to trimming and J lost 9 bases, with 18 bases between them.